This T cell receptor (beta chain) is from a study of cytomegalovirus exposure and HLA in healthy donors. Study findings and constraints: TCR beta chain V- and J-gene trimming was linked, in a later analysis, to a missense variant in DCLRE1C.

This clone appeared a single time. The antigen is unknown. Researchers ran the PCR with 60 Vbeta and 13 Jbeta primers. Data came from immunoSEQ multiplex PCR; TCRdb stores just in-frame clones and leaves some out. This table has approximately 290,000 clones, 80% appearing once. V lost 2 bases to trimming and J lost 6 bases, with 11 bases between them. This CDR3 has 15 residues. Germline V gene sequence: CDR1 SGHVS, CDR2 FQNEAQ. The specimen sequenced was PBMCs. The chain is built from TRBV7-8 and TRBJ1-6; D remains unclear. The receptor's source is a girl aged 2 to 9 in good health and CMV-seronegative. The CDR3 region has the DNA TGTGCCAGCAGCTTAAAGCGGGTTTCTAATTCACCCCTCCACTTT. Translation gives CASSLKRVSNSPLHF.